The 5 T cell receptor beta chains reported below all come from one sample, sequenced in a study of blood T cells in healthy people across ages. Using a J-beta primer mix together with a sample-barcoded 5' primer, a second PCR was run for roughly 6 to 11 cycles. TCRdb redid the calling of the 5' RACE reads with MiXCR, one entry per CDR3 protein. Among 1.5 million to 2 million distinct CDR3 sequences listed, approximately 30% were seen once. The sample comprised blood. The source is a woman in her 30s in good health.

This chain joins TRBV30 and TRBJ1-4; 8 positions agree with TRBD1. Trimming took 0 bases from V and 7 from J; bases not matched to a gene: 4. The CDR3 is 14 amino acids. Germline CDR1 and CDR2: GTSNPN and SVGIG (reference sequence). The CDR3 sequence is CAWSVGQGGEKLFF. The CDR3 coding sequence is TGTGCCTGGAGTGTAGGACAGGGTGGTGAAAAACTGTTTTTT.

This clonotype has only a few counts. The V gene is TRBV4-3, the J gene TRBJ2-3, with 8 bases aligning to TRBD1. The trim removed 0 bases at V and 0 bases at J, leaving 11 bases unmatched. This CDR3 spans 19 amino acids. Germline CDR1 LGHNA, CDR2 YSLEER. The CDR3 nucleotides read TGCGCCAGCAGCCAAGATCGCGGGGCAGGGGGCGTAAGCACAGATACGCAGTATTTT. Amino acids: CASSQDRGAGGVSTDTQYF.

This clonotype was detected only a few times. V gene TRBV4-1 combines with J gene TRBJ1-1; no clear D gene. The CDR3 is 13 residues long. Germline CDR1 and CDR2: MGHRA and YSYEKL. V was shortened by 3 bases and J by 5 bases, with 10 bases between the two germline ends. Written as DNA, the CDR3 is TGCGCCAGCAGCCACGACGGTTGGACTGAAGCTTTCTTT. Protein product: CASSHDGWTEAFF.

The CDR3 DNA reads as TGTGCCAGCAGTGCGGTTAGCGCGGCAGATACGCAGTATTTT. Translating it yields CASSAVSAADTQYF. V usage is TRBV2 and J usage is TRBJ2-3, with D possibly TRBD2 on 5 matching bases. This CDR3 has 14 amino acids. Per germline, CDR1 SNHLY and CDR2 FYNNEI. V gave up 4 bases and J gave up 4 bases, with 12 bases separating them.

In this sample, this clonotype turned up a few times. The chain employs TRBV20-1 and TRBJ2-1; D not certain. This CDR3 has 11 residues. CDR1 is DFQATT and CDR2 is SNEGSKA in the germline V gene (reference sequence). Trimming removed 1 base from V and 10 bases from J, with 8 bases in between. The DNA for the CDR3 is TGCAGTGCTAGAGGCACCCTCGAGCAGTTCTTC. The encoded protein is CSARGTLEQFF.